The following is a T cell receptor beta chain sequence with its context. Participant-reported clinical history was the basis for cohort assignment. From germline, CDR1 is SGHNT and CDR2 YYREEE (reference sequence). The V end was cut by 2 bases, the J end by 9 bases, with 15 bases between. CDR3 length: 15 amino acids. Under the authors' procedure: Cell counts per sample came from amplifying reference gene primers. Clones were read by immunoSEQ multiplex PCR, and TCRdb kept only the in-frame ones, dropping some. V and J calls and clone size are given by that table; D and trimming were obtained from the DNA. This table has 250,000 to 300,000 clones, 90% to 95% appearing once. This specimen comes from a study of blood T cell repertoires in COVID-19. Overall study: There were acute and convalescent COVID-19 samples, and they came from the United States, Italy and Spain. Sources were T cells, B-cell-depleted T cells, or PBMCs; the material itself was cDNA or gDNA.

The TCR originated in a human donor in a cohort exposed to, infected with or recovered from COVID-19 (not recorded which). The donor label of this sample is uncertain. Sequenced material: PBMCs or T cells enriched from blood (not recorded which). The chain uses TRBV5-4 and TRBJ1-6; no definite D call. The CDR3 is CASSLSRGEGSPLHF. Here the CDR3 DNA reads TGTGCCAGCAGCTTATCTCGGGGTGAGGGTTCACCCCTCCACTTT.